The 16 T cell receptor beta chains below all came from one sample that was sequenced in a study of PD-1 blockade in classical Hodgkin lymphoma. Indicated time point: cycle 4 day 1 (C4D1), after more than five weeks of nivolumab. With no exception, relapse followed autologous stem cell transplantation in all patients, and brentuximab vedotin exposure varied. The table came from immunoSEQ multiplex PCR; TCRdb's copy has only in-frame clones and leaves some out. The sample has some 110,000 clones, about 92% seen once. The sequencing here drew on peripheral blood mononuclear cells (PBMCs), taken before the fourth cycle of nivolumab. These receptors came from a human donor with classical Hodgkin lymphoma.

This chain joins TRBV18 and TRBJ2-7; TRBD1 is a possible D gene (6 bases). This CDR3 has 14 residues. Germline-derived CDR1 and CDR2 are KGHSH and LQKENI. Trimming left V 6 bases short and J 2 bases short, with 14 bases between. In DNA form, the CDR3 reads TGTGCCAGCTCCGGACAGACCGAAACCTACGAGCAGTACTTC. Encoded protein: CASSGQTETYEQYF.

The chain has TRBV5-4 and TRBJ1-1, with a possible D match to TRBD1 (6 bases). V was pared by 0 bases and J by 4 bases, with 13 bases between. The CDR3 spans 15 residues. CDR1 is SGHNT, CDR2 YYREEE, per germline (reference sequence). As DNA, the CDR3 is TGTGCCAGCAGCTTGGAGACAGGCCGTGGCACTGAAGCTTTCTTT. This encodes CASSLETGRGTEAFF.

CDR3 DNA: TGCGCCAGCAGCCAAAACGACAGGCTCCCCTATGGCTACACCTTC. Residues: CASSQNDRLPYGYTF. The genes are TRBV4-1 and TRBJ1-2; TRBD1 might be the D (6 bases). From germline, CDR1 is MGHRA and CDR2 YSYEKL. The CDR3 totals 15 residues. With 2 bases removed from V and 4 bases from J, the gap between germline ends came to 14 bases.

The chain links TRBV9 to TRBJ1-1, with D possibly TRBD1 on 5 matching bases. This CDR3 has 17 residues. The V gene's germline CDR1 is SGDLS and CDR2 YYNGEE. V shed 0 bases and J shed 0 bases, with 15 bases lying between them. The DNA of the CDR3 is TGTGCCAGCAGCGTAGTGGGGGGACTCCTCATGAACACTGAAGCTTTCTTT. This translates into CASSVVGGLLMNTEAFF.

The CDR3 spells CASSPQTAGANVLTF. CDR3 nucleotides: TGTGCCAGCTCACCACAAACCGCTGGGGCCAACGTCCTGACTTTC. The chain carries TRBV18 and TRBJ2-6; no clear D gene. This CDR3 is built from 15 residues. Germline CDR1 reads KGHSH; CDR2 reads LQKENI. Trimming left V 1 base short and J 2 bases short, with 6 bases between.

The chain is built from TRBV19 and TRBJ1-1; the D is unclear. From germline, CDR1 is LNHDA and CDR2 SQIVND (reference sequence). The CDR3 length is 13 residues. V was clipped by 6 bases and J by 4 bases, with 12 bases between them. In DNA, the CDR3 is TGTGCCAGTAGCTTCGACGTAGCCACTGAAGCTTTCTTT. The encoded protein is CASSFDVATEAFF.

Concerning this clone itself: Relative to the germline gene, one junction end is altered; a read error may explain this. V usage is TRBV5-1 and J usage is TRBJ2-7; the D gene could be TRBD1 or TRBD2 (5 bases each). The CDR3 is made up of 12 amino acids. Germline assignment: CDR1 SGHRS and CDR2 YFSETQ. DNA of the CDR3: TGCGCCAGCAGCTTGGACGGGACGTCGAACGACTTC. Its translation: CASSLDGTSNDF.

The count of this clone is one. CDR3 nucleotides: TGCGCCAGCAGCCTAGACAGGTCTGGAAACACCATATATTTT. It codes for CASSLDRSGNTIYF. The chain links TRBV5-1 to TRBJ1-3, with D maybe TRBD1 (6 bases). The CDR3 runs 14 residues. The germline CDR1 and CDR2 sequences are SGHRS and YFSETQ. The V and J ends lost 4 bases and 1 base respectively, with 9 bases between them. The whole variable domain, filled in from reference TRBV5-1 and TRBJ1-3, reads KAGVTQTPRYLIKTRGQQVTLSCSPISGHRSVSWYQQTPGQGLQFLFEYFSETQRNKGNFPGRFSGRQFSNSRSEMNVSTLELGDSALYLCASSLDRSGNTIYFGEGSWLTVV.

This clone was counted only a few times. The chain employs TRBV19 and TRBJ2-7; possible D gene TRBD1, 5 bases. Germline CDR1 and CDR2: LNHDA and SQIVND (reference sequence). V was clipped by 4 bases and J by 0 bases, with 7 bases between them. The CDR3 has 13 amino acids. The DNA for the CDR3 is TGTGCCAGTAGTAGCAGGGACTCCTACGAGCAGTACTTC. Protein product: CASSSRDSYEQYF.

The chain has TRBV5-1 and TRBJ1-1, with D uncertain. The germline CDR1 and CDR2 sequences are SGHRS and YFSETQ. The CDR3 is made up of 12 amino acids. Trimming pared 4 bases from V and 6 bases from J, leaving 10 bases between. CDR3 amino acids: CASSEGLAEAFF. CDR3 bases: TGCGCCAGCAGCGAAGGGTTAGCTGAAGCTTTCTTT.

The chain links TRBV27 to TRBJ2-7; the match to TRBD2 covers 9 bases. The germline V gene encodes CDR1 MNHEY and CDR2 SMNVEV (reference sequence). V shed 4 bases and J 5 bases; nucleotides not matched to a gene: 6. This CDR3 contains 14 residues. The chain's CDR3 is CASSSTRTSDEQYF. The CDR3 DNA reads TGTGCCAGCAGTTCAACCCGGACTAGCGACGAGCAGTACTTC.

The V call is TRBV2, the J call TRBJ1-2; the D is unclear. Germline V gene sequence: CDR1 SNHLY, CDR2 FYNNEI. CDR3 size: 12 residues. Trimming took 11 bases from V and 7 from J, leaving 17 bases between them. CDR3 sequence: CAPRRHEGGYTF. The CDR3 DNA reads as TGTGCCCCTCGGAGGCATGAGGGTGGCTACACCTTC.

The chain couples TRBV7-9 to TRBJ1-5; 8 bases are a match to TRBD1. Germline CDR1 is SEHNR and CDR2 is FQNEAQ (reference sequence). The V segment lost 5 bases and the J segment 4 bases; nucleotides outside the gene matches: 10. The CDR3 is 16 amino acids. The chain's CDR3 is CASSPGTGSANQPQHF. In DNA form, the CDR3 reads TGTGCCAGCAGCCCAGGGACAGGCAGCGCGAATCAGCCCCAGCATTTT.

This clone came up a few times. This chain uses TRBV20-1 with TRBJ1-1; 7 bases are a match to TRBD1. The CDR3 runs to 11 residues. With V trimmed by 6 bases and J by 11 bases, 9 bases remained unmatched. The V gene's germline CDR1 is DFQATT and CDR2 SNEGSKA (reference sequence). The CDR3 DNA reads TGCAGTGCCGGACCGACAGGGTTGGCTTTCTTT. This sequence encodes CSAGPTGLAFF.

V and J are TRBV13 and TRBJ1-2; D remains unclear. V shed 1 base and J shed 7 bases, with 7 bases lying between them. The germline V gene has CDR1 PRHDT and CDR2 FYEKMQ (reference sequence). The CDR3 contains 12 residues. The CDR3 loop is CASSLEDGGYTF. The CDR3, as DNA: TGTGCCAGCAGCTTAGAAGACGGTGGCTACACCTTC.

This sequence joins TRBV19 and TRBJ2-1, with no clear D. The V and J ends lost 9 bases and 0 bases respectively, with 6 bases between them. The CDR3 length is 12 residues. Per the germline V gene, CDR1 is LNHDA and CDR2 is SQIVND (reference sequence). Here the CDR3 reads CASWGSYNEQFF. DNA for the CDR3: TGTGCCAGCTGGGGCTCCTACAATGAGCAGTTCTTC.